The clone carrying this TCR beta chain was observed a few times. The sample comes from a study of T-cell reconstitution after alpha-beta-depleted transplantation in children. TCRbeta library preparation incorporated unique molecular identifiers. TCRdb independently ran MiXCR on the PCR reads; one entry per CDR3 protein. The sample records just under 550,000 distinct CDR3 sequences, around 19% being singletons. Trimming took 6 bases from V and 2 from J, leaving 15 bases between them. This CDR3 contains 15 residues. Germline V CDR1 and CDR2: SGHRS, YFSETQ. The specimen was PBMCs from the stem cell graft donor, collected from the stem cell graft. The V call is TRBV5-1, the J call TRBJ2-1, with D possibly TRBD1 on 5 matching bases. The receptor was derived from a human donor who donated a stem cell graft to a child with acute lymphoblastic leukemia. CDR3: CASTPWQGAYNEQFF. As DNA, the CDR3 is TGCGCCAGCACCCCCTGGCAGGGTGCCTACAATGAGCAGTTCTTC.